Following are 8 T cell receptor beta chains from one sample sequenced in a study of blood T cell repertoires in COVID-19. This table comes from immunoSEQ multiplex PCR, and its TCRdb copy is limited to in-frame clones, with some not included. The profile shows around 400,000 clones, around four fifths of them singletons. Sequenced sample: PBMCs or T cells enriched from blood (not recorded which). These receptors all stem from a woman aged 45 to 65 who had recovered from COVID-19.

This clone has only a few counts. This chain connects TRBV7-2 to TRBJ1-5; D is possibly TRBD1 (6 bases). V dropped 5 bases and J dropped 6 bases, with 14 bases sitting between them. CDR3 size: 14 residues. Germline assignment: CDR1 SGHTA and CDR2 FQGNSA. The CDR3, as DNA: TGTGCCAGCAGCCCTACAGGGACGCGTCAGCCCCAGCATTTT. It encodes CASSPTGTRQPQHF.

The CDR3 loop is CASSHGPGQQDTQYF. The CDR3, as DNA: TGTGCCAGCAGCCACGGCCCGGGACAGCAGGATACCCAGTACTTC. The V call is TRBV3-1 (or the pseudogene TRBV3-2), the J call TRBJ2-5, with 7 bases aligning to TRBD1. The V gene end was trimmed by 3 bases and the J gene end by 8 bases; junction bases not matched to a gene: 12. The CDR3 contains 15 residues. Germline-derived CDR1 and CDR2 are LGHDT and YNNKEL (reference sequence).

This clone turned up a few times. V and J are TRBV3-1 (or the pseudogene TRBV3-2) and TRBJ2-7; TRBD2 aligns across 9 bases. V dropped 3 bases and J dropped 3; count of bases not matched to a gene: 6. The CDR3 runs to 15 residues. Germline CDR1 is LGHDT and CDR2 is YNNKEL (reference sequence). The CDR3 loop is CASSHSRTSDYEQYF. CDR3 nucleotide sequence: TGTGCCAGCAGCCACTCCAGGACTAGCGACTACGAGCAGTACTTC.

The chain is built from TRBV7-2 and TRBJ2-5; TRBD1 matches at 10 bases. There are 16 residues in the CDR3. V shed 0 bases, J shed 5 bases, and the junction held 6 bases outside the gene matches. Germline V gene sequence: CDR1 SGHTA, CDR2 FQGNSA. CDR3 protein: CASSLASGQGWETQYF. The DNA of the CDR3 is TGTGCCAGCAGCTTAGCGTCGGGACAGGGGTGGGAGACCCAGTACTTC. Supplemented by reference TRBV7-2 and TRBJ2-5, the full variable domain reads GAGVSQSPSNKVTEKGKDVELRCDPISGHTALYWYRQSLGQGLEFLIYFQGNSAPDKSGLPSDRFSAERTGGSVSTLTIQRTQQEDSAVYLCASSLASGQGWETQYFGPGTRLLVL.

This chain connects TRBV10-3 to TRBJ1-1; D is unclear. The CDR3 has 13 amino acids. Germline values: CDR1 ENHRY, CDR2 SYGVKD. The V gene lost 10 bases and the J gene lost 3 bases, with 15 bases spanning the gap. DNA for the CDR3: TGTGCCACCGCAAAGACGGGAGACACTGAAGCTTTCTTT. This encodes CATAKTGDTEAFF.

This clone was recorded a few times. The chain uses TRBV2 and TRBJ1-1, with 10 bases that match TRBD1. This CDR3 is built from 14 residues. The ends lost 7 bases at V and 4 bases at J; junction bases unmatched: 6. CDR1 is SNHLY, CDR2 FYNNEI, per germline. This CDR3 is CASTWDRGGTEAFF. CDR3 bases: TGTGCCAGCACCTGGGACAGGGGAGGCACTGAAGCTTTCTTT.

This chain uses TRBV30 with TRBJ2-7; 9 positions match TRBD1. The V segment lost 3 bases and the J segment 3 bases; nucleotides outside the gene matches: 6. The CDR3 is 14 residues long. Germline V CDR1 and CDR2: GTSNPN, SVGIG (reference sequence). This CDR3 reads CAWSTGTGNYEQYF. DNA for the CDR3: TGTGCCTGGAGCACCGGGACAGGGAACTACGAGCAGTACTTC.

The CDR3, as DNA: TGTGCCAGCAGCTACGACAGGGCAAACACTGAAGCTTTCTTT. This encodes CASSYDRANTEAFF. This rearrangement joins TRBV6-5 to TRBJ1-1, with TRBD1 identical over 7 bases. The CDR3 has 14 amino acids. Germline CDR1 and CDR2: MNHEY and SVGAGI. J gave up 2 bases and V 6 bases, and 6 bases lay outside the gene matches.